The present entry profiles one T cell receptor (beta chain) with its context. The antigen is not known. The authors' processing: ImmunoSEQ sequences covered only the junction and lacked quality scores; filtering therefore differed. Data came from immunoSEQ multiplex PCR; TCRdb stores just in-frame clones and leaves some out. The V and J calls and clone size come from that table; D and trimming were worked out from the DNA. The sample holds some 2,000,000 clones, roughly 95% seen once. The germline V gene encodes CDR1 LNHNV and CDR2 YYDKDF (reference sequence). This CDR3 spans 14 amino acids. Trimming pared 0 bases from V and 15 bases from J, leaving 17 bases between. These data come from a study of shared clonotypes between healthy human individuals. Study-level findings and limits: Naive subsets tended to show greater estimated richness than memory subsets.

CD45RO negativity and positive selection for CCR7 defined naive CD8 cells, a population that excluded terminally differentiated effector memory CD45RA+ cells. The sequenced material came from naive CD8+ T cells sorted from blood. The chain employs TRBV15 and TRBJ1-4, with a weak D call TRBD1 (5 bases). This receptor was taken from a man younger than 35 in good health. The CDR3 bases are TGTGCCACCAGCAGAGATCGAGGGGATGTGAAGGTGTTTTTT. Amino acid sequence: CATSRDRGDVKVFF. Filled out from reference TRBV15 and TRBJ1-4, the complete variable domain reads DAMVIQNPRYQVTQFGKPVTLSCSQTLNHNVMYWYQQKSSQAPKLLFHYYDKDFNNEADTPDNFQSRRPNTSFCFLDIRSPGLGDTAMYLCATSRDRGDVKVFFGSGTQLSVL.